The present T cell receptor beta chain was sequenced within a study of sequential checkpoint blockade in melanoma. Study at large: Each arm's sequence ended with maintenance nivolumab. Matched biopsies came pretreatment and at week 13 for about two dozen patients. Overall study results and limits: About 30 times likelier clinical benefit followed increased tumor T-cell fraction and clonality.

Specified treatment: randomized to nivolumab then ipilimumab (arm A) or the reverse (arm B). DNA-damaging chemotherapy had not been given to any patient beforehand. Trimming left V 0 bases short and J 4 bases short, with 16 bases between. From germline, CDR1 is GTSNPN and CDR2 SVGIG (reference sequence). This CDR3 region has 15 residues. The assay was immunoSEQ multiplex PCR, and TCRdb's table has in-frame clones only and misses some. Here the sample spans 1,000 to 1,500 clones, approximately 22% being singletons. A word on this clone: No antigen is known for it.

This sequence originates from a human donor with melanoma. The chain links TRBV30 to TRBJ2-7; TRBD2 might be the D (6 bases). Sequenced material: tumor tissue (inferred from file names), taken from a patient given nivolumab and ipilimumab in sequence. The CDR3 sequence is CAWSVKGGPSYEQYF. For the CDR3, the DNA is TGTGCCTGGAGTGTAAAGGGAGGACCAAGTTACGAGCAGTACTTC.